This is a list of T cell receptor beta chains from one sample in a study of blood T cell repertoires in COVID-19. Sequencing used immunoSEQ multiplex PCR; TCRdb keeps in-frame clones, though not all of them. The repertoire holds about 58,000 clones, with 80% to 95% as singletons. The specimen sequenced was peripheral blood. The receptors were gathered from a man aged 45-65 years with active COVID-19. CDR3s include the opening cysteine and the closing phenylalanine or tryptophan. D genes are given only for firm matches. Expanded clones are given a class, and other clones once, few, many or no size at all.

cdr3_nt cdr3_aa d_call clone_size j_call v_call
TGTGCCAGCAGTCGACTAGCGGGGAGGTTCGAGACCCAGTACTTC CASSRLAGRFETQYF TRBD2 few TRBJ2-5 TRBV2
TGTGCCAGCAGTACACCGGGACAGGGGTATGAAAAACTGTTTTTT CASSTPGQGYEKLFF TRBD1 - TRBJ1-4 TRBV28
TGTGCCAGTAGTACCCAAGCGAACACTGAAGCTTTCTTT CASSTQANTEAFF - - TRBJ1-1 TRBV19
TGTGCCAGCAGCCTGGATCCGGGACAGGGAAAATATGGCTACACCTTC CASSLDPGQGKYGYTF TRBD1 - TRBJ1-2 TRBV5-4
TGTGCCAGCAGCGTAGGACTAGCGGACTTCTCCTACAATGAGCAGTTCTTC CASSVGLADFSYNEQFF TRBD2 - TRBJ2-1 TRBV9
TGTGCCAGCAGCTTAAGCACAGATACGCAGTATTTT CASSLSTDTQYF - - TRBJ2-3 TRBV9
TGTGCCAGCAGCCTACTAAACGAGCAGTACTTC CASSLLNEQYF - - TRBJ2-7 TRBV6-2/TRBV6-3
TGTGCCAGCAGTTACTCGACCGGACTCGGTCAGGGGGAGCAGTACTTC CASSYSTGLGQGEQYF - - TRBJ2-7 TRBV6-2/TRBV6-3
TGCGCCAGCAGCCAAGCGGTGTTCCTCGGGCCCCAGCATTTT CASSQAVFLGPQHF - few TRBJ1-5 TRBV4-1
TGTGCCAGCAGCTTAGCAGACTGGCAGGAAGCTTTCTTT CASSLADWQEAFF - few TRBJ1-1 TRBV7-8
TGTGCCACCAGCAGAGAGCGGGGCTACGAGCAGTACTTC CATSRERGYEQYF - - TRBJ2-7 TRBV15
TGTGCCAGCTCAAACCAGGGGGCCACTGAAGCTTTCTTT CASSNQGATEAFF TRBD1 - TRBJ1-1 TRBV18
TGTGCCAGCGTTATCTCCCGACAGGGCCGGGGTGCGACTGAAGCTTTCTTT CASVISRQGRGATEAFF TRBD1 - TRBJ1-1 TRBV28
TGTGCCAGCAGTTACTCACTCGAGGCTGTGCACAATGAGCAGTTCTTC CASSYSLEAVHNEQFF - - TRBJ2-1 TRBV6-5
TGTGCCAGCAGTACAACAGGGGGCTATGGCTACACCTTC CASSTTGGYGYTF TRBD1 - TRBJ1-2 TRBV28
TGTGCCAGCAGCGTAGCTGCGGGGGTCTCTGGAAACACCATATATTTT CASSVAAGVSGNTIYF - few TRBJ1-3 TRBV9
TGTGCCAGCAGCTTAAGTGAGTACGCGCAGTTCTTC CASSLSEYAQFF - - TRBJ2-1 TRBV7-9
TGTGCCAGCAGCTGGGACAGCTCTGGGGCCAACGTCCTGACTTTC CASSWDSSGANVLTF TRBD1 - TRBJ2-6 TRBV7-3
TGTGCCAGCAGCCAAGGGACTAGCAGAAACTACGAGCAGTACTTC CASSQGTSRNYEQYF TRBD2 - TRBJ2-7 TRBV3-1/TRBV3-2
TGTGGCGGGGGTAACAGTTTACTCAACTATGGCTACACCTTC CGGGNSLLNYGYTF - - TRBJ1-2 TRBV21-1
TGTGCCAGCAGCCCGGGACAGGGCAACTATGGCTACACCTTC CASSPGQGNYGYTF TRBD1 - TRBJ1-2 TRBV5-4
TGTGCCAGCAGCGGGGGCCCCAGCACAGATACGCAGTATTTT CASSGGPSTDTQYF - - TRBJ2-3 TRBV9
TGCGCCAGCAGCCAAGCGACTAATGAAAAACTGTTTTTT CASSQATNEKLFF - - TRBJ1-4 TRBV4-1
TGTGCCAGCAAGGACTTGTCTGGGGCCAACGTCCTGACTTTC CASKDLSGANVLTF - - TRBJ2-6 TRBV2
TGCAGCGTCATCCGGGACAGAAGCTCCTACGAGCAGTACTTC CSVIRDRSSYEQYF TRBD1 - TRBJ2-7 TRBV29-1
TGTGCCAGCTCAGCACCGGACGGGAGCTCCTACAATGAGCAGTTCTTC CASSAPDGSSYNEQFF - - TRBJ2-1 TRBV18
TGTGCCAGCTCACCACGAGATTGGTACCAAGAGACCCAGTACTTC CASSPRDWYQETQYF - - TRBJ2-5 TRBV18
TGTGCCAGCAGCCAAGATACGGGAGGTGGTGAGACCCAGTACTTC CASSQDTGGGETQYF TRBD2 - TRBJ2-5 TRBV3-1/TRBV3-2
TGTGCTAGTGGTTTGGTACCCCGCAGATATAGCACAGATACGCAGTATTTT CASGLVPRRYSTDTQYF - - TRBJ2-3 TRBV12-5
TGTGCCAGCCGGCCCAAGACTAGTGGGGCAGATACGCAGTATTTT CASRPKTSGADTQYF - once TRBJ2-3 TRBV28
TGCGCCAGCAGCCCATCCGGATCGTACAGGGACGAGCAGTACTTC CASSPSGSYRDEQYF - - TRBJ2-7 TRBV4-3
TGTGCCACCAGCTTCTTTCCGGGGACAGGGGTTGCAGATACGCAGTATTTT CATSFFPGTGVADTQYF TRBD1 once TRBJ2-3 TRBV15
TGCGCCAGCAGCCAACAAGCGGGGCAAAACAATGAGCAGTTCTTC CASSQQAGQNNEQFF TRBD2 - TRBJ2-1 TRBV4-1
TGCGCCAGCAGCTTTTCTCCTAAGGACATGAACACTGAAGCTTTCTTT CASSFSPKDMNTEAFF - - TRBJ1-1 TRBV5-1
TGTGCCAGTAGTATTTCACATCGAGACAGGGGGTCACCCCTCCACTTT CASSISHRDRGSPLHF TRBD1 - TRBJ1-6 TRBV19
TGTGCCAGCAGTGAACACACTAGCGGGGGTGGCTCAAATACGCAGTATTTT CASSEHTSGGGSNTQYF TRBD2 - TRBJ2-3 TRBV6-1
TGTGCCAGCAGCGCTGGGGCCCAGGGGGTTGTGTCCGAGACCCAGTACTTC CASSAGAQGVVSETQYF TRBD1 - TRBJ2-5 TRBV9
TGTGCCAGCAGTGTCCTACTCTCTAGCACAGATACGCAGTATTTT CASSVLLSSTDTQYF - - TRBJ2-3 TRBV6-4
TGTGCCAGCAGTCCCGGGGGGCTTCCCCACGAGCAGTACTTC CASSPGGLPHEQYF - - TRBJ2-7 TRBV14
TGCGCCAGCAGCTTCGAGGGGGCGAGGGGGTCCGGCAATGAGCAGTTCTTC CASSFEGARGSGNEQFF TRBD1 once TRBJ2-1 TRBV5-1